A selection of T cell receptor beta chains follows, all from one sample in a study of response to subunit inactivated influenza vaccine. TCRdb independently ran MiXCR on the RT-PCR reads; one entry per CDR3 protein. The sample shows hundreds of thousands of distinct CDR3 sequences, 9.5% to 13% of them seen only once. Sample: PBMCs from blood, taken roughly 48 days after vaccination. The receptors were gathered from a middle-aged man who received an inactivated influenza vaccine. CDR3s include the opening cysteine and the closing phenylalanine or tryptophan. Each record gives: clone size, D gene, V gene, J gene, CDR3 DNA, CDR3 protein. D genes are given only for firm matches. Only some rows state a clone size, as once, few, many or a class for expanded clones.

clone_size: many; d_call: .; v_call: TRBV12-3/TRBV12-4; j_call: TRBJ2-3; cdr3_nt: TGTGCCAGCAGTCTGAATAGTAGGCAGTATTTT; cdr3_aa: CASSLNSRQYF
clone_size: few; d_call: .; v_call: TRBV20-1; j_call: TRBJ1-2; cdr3_nt: TGCAGTGCTAGCGACAGGAAAAACTATGGCTACACCTTC; cdr3_aa: CSASDRKNYGYTF
clone_size: .; d_call: TRBD1; v_call: TRBV12-3/TRBV12-4; j_call: TRBJ2-7; cdr3_nt: TGTGCCAGCACTCAAGGACAGGGTGGATCCTACGAGCAGTACTTC; cdr3_aa: CASTQGQGGSYEQYF
clone_size: few; d_call: TRBD1; v_call: TRBV12-3/TRBV12-4; j_call: TRBJ2-3; cdr3_nt: TGTGCCAGCAGTTCGGTCCCCCAGGGGGCTGGTTCGGGCACAGATACGCAGTATTTT; cdr3_aa: CASSSVPQGAGSGTDTQYF
clone_size: .; d_call: TRBD1; v_call: TRBV2; j_call: TRBJ2-7; cdr3_nt: TGTGCCAGCAGGGACCGGGACAGGGGTCTCGAGCAGTACTTC; cdr3_aa: CASRDRDRGLEQYF
clone_size: .; d_call: TRBD2; v_call: TRBV6-2/TRBV6-3; j_call: TRBJ2-3; cdr3_nt: TGTGCCAGCAGTTCTCTCCGGACTAGCGGGGTCCTCACAGATACGCAGTATTTT; cdr3_aa: CASSSLRTSGVLTDTQYF
clone_size: many; d_call: .; v_call: TRBV27; j_call: TRBJ2-7; cdr3_nt: TGTGCCAGCCGTAAAGGGAGAAATTACGAGCAGTACTTC; cdr3_aa: CASRKGRNYEQYF
clone_size: many; d_call: TRBD2; v_call: TRBV6-1; j_call: TRBJ2-2; cdr3_nt: TGTGCCAGCAGCCCCGCTAGCGGGGGCCCGGGTACCGGGGAGCTGTTTTTT; cdr3_aa: CASSPASGGPGTGELFF
clone_size: .; d_call: .; v_call: TRBV7-9; j_call: TRBJ2-6; cdr3_nt: TGTGCCAGCAGCGGGCCGGGACAAAGCTCTGGGGCCAACGTCCTGACTTTC; cdr3_aa: CASSGPGQSSGANVLTF
clone_size: .; d_call: TRBD2; v_call: TRBV4-2; j_call: TRBJ2-1; cdr3_nt: TGTGCCAGCAGCCACAGAAGCCGGGGGGGGGATGAGCAGTTCTTC; cdr3_aa: CASSHRSRGGDEQFF
clone_size: few; d_call: TRBD1; v_call: TRBV5-8; j_call: TRBJ2-1; cdr3_nt: TGTGCCAGCAGCGAGAAGGTCGGGACAGGGGCCCCAAGCTACAATGAGCAGTTCTTC; cdr3_aa: CASSEKVGTGAPSYNEQFF
clone_size: .; d_call: .; v_call: TRBV30; j_call: TRBJ1-5; cdr3_nt: TGTGCCTGGAGTGTGAAGGGGGGCAATCAGCCCCAGCATTTT; cdr3_aa: CAWSVKGGNQPQHF
clone_size: few; d_call: .; v_call: TRBV12-3/TRBV12-4; j_call: TRBJ2-3; cdr3_nt: TGTGCCAGCAGCACCACGGGAAGGAGGGATACGCAGTATTTT; cdr3_aa: CASSTTGRRDTQYF
clone_size: many; d_call: .; v_call: TRBV12-3/TRBV12-4; j_call: TRBJ2-3; cdr3_nt: TGTGCCAGCAGAGCCACCGGGGGAAGCACAGATACGCAGTATTTT; cdr3_aa: CASRATGGSTDTQYF
clone_size: few; d_call: .; v_call: TRBV6-5; j_call: TRBJ2-1; cdr3_nt: TGTGCCAGCAGTTACTCAATAGCGGCCCACAACAATGAGCAGTTCTTC; cdr3_aa: CASSYSIAAHNNEQFF
clone_size: few; d_call: TRBD1; v_call: TRBV6-5; j_call: TRBJ2-1; cdr3_nt: TGTGCCAGCAGTTACTTATACCGGGACAGGGTTCCTGAGCAGTTCTTC; cdr3_aa: CASSYLYRDRVPEQFF
clone_size: many; d_call: TRBD2; v_call: TRBV28; j_call: TRBJ2-1; cdr3_nt: TGTGCCACCAACCGTGGACTAGCGGGGAGCTACAATGAGCAGTTCTTC; cdr3_aa: CATNRGLAGSYNEQFF
clone_size: few; d_call: .; v_call: TRBV10-3; j_call: TRBJ1-1; cdr3_nt: TGTGCCATCAGTGAGAGGGGGGGAGTGGGGAACACTGAAGCTTTCTTT; cdr3_aa: CAISERGGVGNTEAFF
clone_size: .; d_call: TRBD1; v_call: TRBV3-1; j_call: TRBJ1-1; cdr3_nt: TGTGCCAGCATGCGGGGCAGGGGGACTAACACTGAAGCTTTCTTT; cdr3_aa: CASMRGRGTNTEAFF
clone_size: .; d_call: .; v_call: TRBV27; j_call: TRBJ1-1; cdr3_nt: TGTGCCAGCGGCCGTGGGATCAACACTGAAGCTTTCTTT; cdr3_aa: CASGRGINTEAFF
clone_size: many; d_call: .; v_call: TRBV27; j_call: TRBJ2-5; cdr3_nt: TGTGCCAGCAGTCCTCGAGGTTACGAGTGGAAAGAGACCCAGTACTTC; cdr3_aa: CASSPRGYEWKETQYF
clone_size: few; d_call: .; v_call: TRBV7-2; j_call: TRBJ1-2; cdr3_nt: TGTGCCAGCAGCCGTGATAGACAGGCTGCGGGTGGCTACACCTTC; cdr3_aa: CASSRDRQAAGGYTF
clone_size: .; d_call: TRBD1; v_call: TRBV28; j_call: TRBJ1-2; cdr3_nt: TGTGCCAGCAGTTTGACGAGCCAGGGGGCTAGAGGCTACACCTTC; cdr3_aa: CASSLTSQGARGYTF
clone_size: few; d_call: .; v_call: TRBV6-2/TRBV6-3; j_call: TRBJ2-5; cdr3_nt: TGTGCCAGCAGTTGGGCAGGCCTCCAAGAGACCCAGTACTTC; cdr3_aa: CASSWAGLQETQYF
clone_size: once; d_call: .; v_call: TRBV7-8; j_call: TRBJ1-1; cdr3_nt: TGTGCCAGCAGCCCGGGGACAAGTACCAACACTGAAGCTTTCTTT; cdr3_aa: CASSPGTSTNTEAFF
clone_size: many; d_call: .; v_call: TRBV10-3; j_call: TRBJ2-7; cdr3_nt: TGTGCCATCAGTGAGACCCGCGAGCAGTACTTC; cdr3_aa: CAISETREQYF
clone_size: .; d_call: .; v_call: TRBV24-1; j_call: TRBJ2-3; cdr3_nt: TGTGCCACCAGTGATTTAGGGGGTCACGGCACAGATACGCAGTATTTT; cdr3_aa: CATSDLGGHGTDTQYF
clone_size: .; d_call: .; v_call: TRBV7-9; j_call: TRBJ2-5; cdr3_nt: TGTGCCAGCAGCCCCCGGACAACTCGGGGAGAGACCCAGTACTTC; cdr3_aa: CASSPRTTRGETQYF
clone_size: few; d_call: TRBD2; v_call: TRBV12-3/TRBV12-4; j_call: TRBJ2-2; cdr3_nt: TGTGCCAGCATCCTCGTGGCGGGAGGAGAGGGGACCGGGGAGCTGTTTTTT; cdr3_aa: CASILVAGGEGTGELFF
clone_size: .; d_call: .; v_call: TRBV6-2/TRBV6-3; j_call: TRBJ2-1; cdr3_nt: TGTGCCAGCAGTTATGGGATAGTCAACGGTGAGCAGTTCTTC; cdr3_aa: CASSYGIVNGEQFF